The 19 T cell receptor beta chains in this list originate from one sample, sequenced in a study of blood T cell repertoires in COVID-19. Libraries were prepared by immunoSEQ multiplex PCR; TCRdb keeps only in-frame clonotypes and omits some of them. The sample includes approximately 110,000 clones, about four fifths of them seen just once. Sequencing was carried out using peripheral blood. The receptors come from a woman in her 70s with acute or convalescent COVID-19.

This clone has just one count. The chain recombines TRBV19 with TRBJ2-3, with D unclear. The germline V and J ends were trimmed by 8 bases and 5 bases, with 8 bases remaining between them. CDR1 is LNHDA and CDR2 is SQIVND in the germline V gene (reference sequence). The CDR3 loop spans 11 amino acids. CDR3 coding DNA: TGTGCCAGTCTCTCGGGAGATACGCAGTATTTT. Translating gives CASLSGDTQYF.

The chain recombines TRBV2 with TRBJ1-3; TRBD1 matches at 8 bases. This CDR3 is built from 17 residues. The trim removed 7 bases at V and 0 bases at J, leaving 11 bases unmatched. Germline CDR1 and CDR2: SNHLY and FYNNEI. CDR3 amino acids: CASILGGQGSSGNTIYF. CDR3 in DNA: TGTGCCAGCATCCTTGGCGGACAGGGCAGCTCTGGAAACACCATATATTTT. The full variable domain, its missing parts supplied by reference TRBV2 and TRBJ1-3, is EPEVTQTPSHQVTQMGQEVILRCVPISNHLYFYWYRQILGQKVEFLVSFYNNEISEKSEIFDDQFSVERPDGSNFTLKIRSTKLEDSAMYFCASILGGQGSSGNTIYFGEGSWLTVV.

J is TRBJ2-2 and V is TRBV6-2 or TRBV6-3; 7 bases align to TRBD1. V lost 0 bases and J lost 2; bases outside the gene matches: 6. CDR3 size: 17 residues. CDR1 and CDR2 from the germline V gene are MNHEY and SVGEGT. The CDR3 nucleotides are TGTGCCAGCAGTTACTCGATACAGGGGACAAACACCGGGGAGCTGTTTTTT. Translated, it gives CASSYSIQGTNTGELFF.

The chain is built from TRBV9 and TRBJ2-3, with D maybe TRBD2 (6 bases). The CDR3 extends over 18 amino acids. Trimming took off 2 bases at V and 0 bases at J, with 19 bases between the two ends. Germline values: CDR1 SGDLS, CDR2 YYNGEE. CDR3 nucleotide sequence: TGTGCCAGCAGCGTCCGGGCCGTGACGGGGGAAAGCACAGATACGCAGTATTTT. Translating gives CASSVRAVTGESTDTQYF.

This clone appeared a few times. The J gene is TRBJ1-2, the V gene TRBV4-3, with D unresolved. Trimming pared 4 bases from V and 2 bases from J, leaving 8 bases between. CDR1 LGHNA and CDR2 YSLEER come from the germline V gene. This CDR3 has 13 amino acids. CDR3 DNA: TGCGCCAGCAGCCCGACGAGGAACTATGGCTACACCTTC. As protein: CASSPTRNYGYTF.

This clone has a handful of counts. The chain is built from TRBV6-1 and TRBJ1-2; maybe TRBD1 (6 bases). The CDR3 has 12 residues. V was pared by 3 bases and J by 4 bases, with 6 bases between. The germline CDR1 and CDR2 sequences are MNHNS and SASEGT. CDR3 region: CASSETGYGYTF. DNA of the CDR3: TGTGCCAGCAGTGAGACAGGCTATGGCTACACCTTC.

The chain carries TRBV27 and TRBJ1-3; tentatively, D is TRBD1 (6 bases). This CDR3 has 15 amino acids. V dropped 3 bases and J dropped 3 bases, with 12 bases sitting between them. Germline CDR1 MNHEY, CDR2 SMNVEV (reference sequence). CDR3 region: CASSFQGNLGNTIYF. CDR3 nucleotides: TGTGCCAGCAGTTTCCAGGGGAACCTTGGAAACACCATATATTTT.

This chain connects TRBV7-2 to TRBJ2-7; D may be TRBD1 (6 bases). The CDR3 loop spans 16 amino acids. V lost 0 bases, J lost 3 bases, and 15 bases lay in between. From germline, CDR1 is SGHTA and CDR2 FQGNSA. CDR3 DNA: TGTGCCAGCAGCTTAGCCGCGGACAGCCGTTTCTACGAGCAGTACTTC. Encoded protein: CASSLAADSRFYEQYF.

This chain uses TRBV6-6 with TRBJ2-3; 8 bases align to TRBD1. Germline CDR1 reads MNHNY; CDR2 reads SVGAGI (reference sequence). The CDR3 has 17 residues. V was clipped by 5 bases and J by 1 base; unmatched bases: 11. The CDR3 DNA sequence: TGTGCCAGCAGTCGAAAATATCAGGGGGCTGGCACAGATACGCAGTATTTT. Translated: CASSRKYQGAGTDTQYF.

The chain joins TRBV4-1 to TRBJ1-2; 8 nucleotides line up with TRBD1. The J segment lost 6 bases and the V segment lost 4 bases, leaving 7 bases of the junction unmatched. In germline, CDR1 is MGHRA, CDR2 YSYEKL. This CDR3 is 14 amino acids long. The DNA of the CDR3 is TGCGCCAGCAGCCTAACCAGGGGGCCGGATGGCTACACCTTC. Translated: CASSLTRGPDGYTF.

To note about this clone: This sample includes further DNA sequences coding for the same CDR3. The rearrangement links TRBV6-5 to TRBJ1-5; TRBD1 is a possible D gene (5 bases). The germline V and J ends were trimmed by 7 bases and 4 bases, with 11 bases remaining between them. This CDR3 region has 13 residues. The germline V gene encodes CDR1 MNHEY and CDR2 SVGAGI. The CDR3 DNA reads TGTGCCAGCATGAGGGAGGGGAATCAGCCCCAGCATTTT. This gives the protein CASMREGNQPQHF.

The J gene is TRBJ2-7, the V gene TRBV9; the match to TRBD1 covers 10 bases. Germline CDR1 SGDLS, CDR2 YYNGEE. This CDR3 region has 14 residues. The J segment lost 5 bases and the V segment lost 4 bases, leaving 6 bases of the junction unmatched. This CDR3 is CASSPRQGADEQYF. The CDR3, as DNA: TGTGCCAGCAGCCCGAGACAGGGGGCCGACGAGCAGTACTTC.

This chain uses TRBV9 with TRBJ2-2; D is perhaps TRBD2 (6 bases). The germline V gene encodes CDR1 SGDLS and CDR2 YYNGEE. V was shortened by 4 bases and J by 3 bases, with 10 bases between the two germline ends. The CDR3 extends over 14 amino acids. CDR3 in DNA: TGTGCCAGCAGCCCCTGGGGGGACACCGGGGAGCTGTTTTTT. Its protein product is CASSPWGDTGELFF.

CDR3 bases: TGTGCCTGGAGTGTCTCCCCCCAGGCCGCCGGACTGTTTTTT. Its protein is CAWSVSPQAAGLFF. The rearrangement joins TRBV30 to TRBJ1-4; no reliable D call. The CDR3 has 14 residues. Trimming removed 0 bases at V and 13 bases at J, with 18 bases between. Germline-derived CDR1 and CDR2 are GTSNPN and SVGIG (reference sequence).

The chain uses TRBV3-1 (or the pseudogene TRBV3-2) and TRBJ2-7; 8 bases match TRBD2. The CDR3 sequence is 15 residues long. The trim removed 4 bases at V and 4 bases at J, leaving 9 bases unmatched. Per the germline V gene, CDR1 is LGHDT and CDR2 is YNNKEL (reference sequence). The CDR3 reads CASSPAAGGEYEQYF. For the CDR3, the DNA is TGTGCCAGCAGCCCTGCCGCGGGAGGAGAGTACGAGCAGTACTTC.

This clone has more than one count but fewer than ten. The chain uses TRBV28 and TRBJ1-4, with 7 bases fitting TRBD1. Germline V gene lookup returns CDR1 MDHEN and CDR2 SYDVKM. The J segment lost 3 bases and the V segment lost 8 bases, leaving 15 bases of the junction unmatched. The CDR3 has 17 residues. CDR3: CASGDRDSTAANEKLFF. The DNA for the CDR3 is TGTGCCAGCGGGGACCGGGACAGCACCGCGGCTAATGAAAAACTGTTTTTT.

The chain uses TRBV11-3 and TRBJ2-3, with D perhaps TRBD1 (6 bases). V was trimmed by 5 bases and J by 4 bases, leaving 10 bases between them. The V gene's germline CDR1 is SGHNT and CDR2 YENEEA. The CDR3 runs 13 residues. CDR3: CASSQQGPDTQYF. The DNA for the CDR3 is TGTGCCAGCAGCCAACAGGGCCCAGATACGCAGTATTTT.

CDR3 residues: CASSAPPGGLNTGELFF. The CDR3 region has the DNA TGTGCCAGCAGTGCCCCCCCTGGGGGCTTGAACACCGGGGAGCTGTTTTTT. This sequence joins TRBV6-4 and TRBJ2-2, with D tentatively TRBD1 (6 bases). This CDR3 region has 17 residues. V lost 4 bases to trimming and J lost 1 base, with 16 bases between them. CDR1 and CDR2 (germline): MRHNA, SNTAGT.

The J gene is TRBJ2-7, the V gene TRBV10-3, with 9 positions matching TRBD2. The CDR3 loop spans 14 amino acids. J gave up 3 bases and V 7 bases, and 7 bases lay outside the gene matches. Germline values: CDR1 ENHRY, CDR2 SYGVKD. The CDR3 region has the DNA TGTGCCATCACATCCGGGACTAGCCTCTACGAGCAGTACTTC. The encoded protein is CAITSGTSLYEQYF.